Below are 11 T cell receptor beta chains sequenced from a single sample in a study of T cell responses to AZD1222 COVID-19 vaccine. The method was immunoSEQ multiplex PCR; TCRdb's version includes in-frame clones alone and lacks a portion of them. The data show about 140,000 clones, roughly 92% seen once. The sequenced sample was peripheral blood, obtained on day 0 of AZD1222 vaccination. Receptors originate from an adult in good health.

This chain uses TRBV2 with TRBJ1-1; perhaps TRBD1 as D (6 bases). There are 14 residues in the CDR3. V shed 6 bases and J shed 10 bases, with 21 bases lying between them. CDR1 is SNHLY and CDR2 is FYNNEI in the germline V gene. This CDR3 is CASRELGGAGSAFF. The CDR3, as DNA: TGTGCCAGCAGGGAATTAGGGGGGGCAGGGTCAGCTTTCTTT.

This clone was seen just once. This rearrangement joins TRBV9 to TRBJ1-1; 8 nucleotides align to TRBD1. The CDR3 sequence is 15 residues long. The ends lost 3 bases at V and 3 bases at J; junction bases unmatched: 7. The germline V gene has CDR1 SGDLS and CDR2 YYNGEE. The CDR3 DNA sequence: TGTGCCAGCAGCGAAGCTGACAGGGGTTACACTGAAGCTTTCTTT. Translating it yields CASSEADRGYTEAFF.

This clone occurred once. The chain has TRBV11-2 and TRBJ2-1; 7 bases are a match to TRBD2. CDR3 size: 16 residues. J lost 0 bases, V lost 5 bases, and 7 bases had no gene match. Germline V gene data show CDR1 as SGHAT and CDR2 as FQNNGV. CDR3 region: CASSSIKRDSYNEQFF. DNA of the CDR3: TGTGCCAGCAGCAGTATCAAGCGGGACTCCTACAATGAGCAGTTCTTC.

The chain joins TRBV28 to TRBJ1-3; no firm D call. CDR1 MDHEN and CDR2 SYDVKM come from the germline V gene. Trimming shortened V by 3 bases and J by 0 bases, and 6 bases separated the two germline ends. The CDR3 consists of 14 residues. The CDR3 DNA is TGTGCCAGCAGTTTCGGCACCTCTGGAAACACCATATATTTT. Translated, it gives CASSFGTSGNTIYF.

The chain has TRBV23-1 and TRBJ2-1; no reliable D call. TRBV23-1 has ORF status, its function being uncertain. Trimming took off 4 bases at V and 4 bases at J, with 14 bases between the two ends. CDR3 length equals 15 residues. The CDR3 sequence: CASSRSRSIYNEQFF. The CDR3 DNA reads TGCGCCAGCAGTCGGTCTAGGTCGATATACAATGAGCAGTTCTTC.

The rearrangement links TRBV30 to TRBJ1-1; D might be TRBD1 (5 bases). The germline V and J ends were trimmed by 6 bases and 0 bases, with 14 bases remaining between them. Germline CDR1 reads GTSNPN; CDR2 reads SVGIG (reference sequence). CDR3 length equals 14 residues. In DNA, the CDR3 is TGTGCCTGCTATAGGGGAAACGTGAACACTGAAGCTTTCTTT. This translates into CACYRGNVNTEAFF.

The chain joins TRBV3-1 (or the pseudogene TRBV3-2) to TRBJ1-4; 9 nucleotides align to TRBD1. The CDR3 runs to 16 residues. Germline V gene lookup returns CDR1 LGHDT and CDR2 YNNKEL (reference sequence). V shed 0 bases, J shed 7 bases, and the junction held 6 bases outside the gene matches. Written as DNA, the CDR3 is TGTGCCAGCAGCCAAGATTTGGGGACAGGGCGTGAAAAACTGTTTTTT. It codes for CASSQDLGTGREKLFF.

The chain employs TRBV6-5 and TRBJ1-5; no reliable D call. The CDR3 runs 13 residues. V was pared by 5 bases and J by 4 bases, with 9 bases between. Per germline, CDR1 MNHEY and CDR2 SVGAGI. In DNA, the CDR3 is TGTGCCAGCAGTCAGTATGGAAATCAGCCCCAGCATTTT. The encoded protein is CASSQYGNQPQHF.

The chain combines TRBV4-2 with TRBJ2-7; D tentatively reads TRBD1 or TRBD2 (5 bases each). Per the germline V gene, CDR1 is LGHNA and CDR2 is YNFKEQ. The CDR3 has 13 amino acids. Trimming took off 4 bases at V and 5 bases at J, with 12 bases between the two ends. CDR3 amino acids: CASSPGDGHEQYF. The DNA for the CDR3 is TGTGCCAGCAGCCCCGGGGACGGGCACGAGCAGTACTTC.

The chain is built from TRBV7-9 and TRBJ2-5; no definite D call. This CDR3 comprises 14 residues. The germline V gene encodes CDR1 SEHNR and CDR2 FQNEAQ (reference sequence). With 5 bases removed from V and 1 base from J, the gap between germline ends came to 11 bases. The CDR3: CASSLDAAQETQYF. The DNA for the CDR3 is TGTGCCAGCAGCCTAGACGCGGCCCAAGAGACCCAGTACTTC.

This chain connects TRBV7-8 to TRBJ2-2; possibly TRBD1 for D (5 bases). V was trimmed by 0 bases and J by 3 bases, leaving 14 bases between them. This CDR3 region has 17 residues. The V gene's germline CDR1 is SGHVS and CDR2 FQNEAQ. Here the CDR3 DNA reads TGTGCCAGCAGCTTAGCAACGAGACAGAGATACACCGGGGAGCTGTTTTTT. This codes for CASSLATRQRYTGELFF.